These 24 T cell receptor beta chains came from one sample sequenced in a study of early T cells in non-severe SARS-CoV-2 infection. MiXCR, run by TCRdb on the 5' RACE reads, gives a single entry per CDR3 protein. The table shows about 52,000 distinct CDR3 sequences, with 11% occurring only once. Sequencing was done on a sample of whole blood. The source is an adult who was a healthcare worker with PCR-confirmed SARS-CoV-2 infection or an uninfected control (not recorded which).

This clonotype was seen a few times. V usage is TRBV28 and J usage is TRBJ2-7, with 7 bases fitting TRBD1. V was pared by 5 bases and J by 2 bases, with 9 bases of the junction left unmatched. Germline CDR1 reads MDHEN; CDR2 reads SYDVKM. The CDR3 is 15 amino acids. The CDR3 nucleotides are TGTGCCAGCAGTACCCCAGGGGGTGCCCCCTACGAGCAGTACTTC. Protein sequence: CASSTPGGAPYEQYF.

As to this clonotype: This may arise from a read error, as a much more abundant clone is one base away. The V gene is TRBV19, the J gene TRBJ2-3, with 7 bases aligning to TRBD2. Germline loops: CDR1 LNHDA, CDR2 SQIVND (reference sequence). The CDR3 covers 14 residues. The V segment lost 5 bases and the J segment 3 bases; nucleotides outside the gene matches: 5. The DNA for the CDR3 is TGTGCCAGTAGTGGTAGCGGGCGGACAGATACGCAGTATTTT. Amino acids: CASSGSGRTDTQYF.

This clonotype occurred many times. The rearrangement uses TRBV18 and TRBJ2-7; D unclear. Trimming took 2 bases from V and 0 from J, leaving 11 bases between them. Looked up from germline, CDR1 is KGHSH and CDR2 is LQKENI. This CDR3 contains 15 residues. This CDR3 is CASSPEVPSSYEQYF. The CDR3 DNA is TGTGCCAGCTCACCAGAGGTCCCTAGCTCCTACGAGCAGTACTTC. The variable domain in full, with the rest retrieved from reference TRBV18 and TRBJ2-7, is NAGVMQNPRHLVRRRGQEARLRCSPMKGHSHVYWYRQLPEEGLKFMVYLQKENIIDESGMPKERFSAEFPKEGPSILRIQQVVRGDSAAYFCASSPEVPSSYEQYFGPGTRLTVT.

The rearrangement uses TRBV9 and TRBJ2-1, with D possibly TRBD2 on 5 matching bases. CDR3 size: 17 residues. V lost 0 bases, J lost 0 bases, and 13 bases lay in between. Per germline, CDR1 SGDLS and CDR2 YYNGEE. The CDR3 coding sequence is TGTGCCAGCAGCGTAGGAATTAGCGCTAGCTCCTACAATGAGCAGTTCTTC. It translates to CASSVGISASSYNEQFF.

This clonotype has a count of ten or more. The genes are TRBV20-1 and TRBJ2-1, with no clear D. Germline values: CDR1 DFQATT, CDR2 SNEGSKA (reference sequence). Trimming pared 5 bases from V and 10 bases from J, leaving 12 bases between. The CDR3 extends over 11 amino acids. The DNA for the CDR3 is TGCAGTGCTCGAGGTGTGGGCGAGCAGTTCTTC. This translates into CSARGVGEQFF.

This clonotype occurred many times. The J gene is TRBJ1-1, the V gene TRBV5-1; no firm D call. The V end was cut by 5 bases, the J end by 1 base, with 9 bases between. Germline V CDR1 and CDR2: SGHRS, YFSETQ. The CDR3 is 13 residues long. CDR3 protein: CASRTDGNTEAFF. The CDR3 bases are TGCGCCAGCAGAACCGACGGGAACACTGAAGCTTTCTTT.

The table lists this clonotype with many counts. V gene TRBV27 combines with J gene TRBJ2-3, with D tentatively TRBD2 (6 bases). V was shortened by 3 bases and J by 0 bases, with 16 bases between the two germline ends. This CDR3 contains 17 residues. Germline V gene sequence: CDR1 MNHEY, CDR2 SMNVEV (reference sequence). The CDR3: CASSFGRKGASTDTQYF. The CDR3 DNA sequence: TGTGCCAGCAGTTTTGGGAGGAAGGGTGCGAGCACAGATACGCAGTATTTT.

In its sample, this clonotype was seen a few times. This chain uses TRBV11-2 with TRBJ2-7, with TRBD1 matching over 7 bases. This CDR3 contains 20 residues. Germline V lookup: CDR1 SGHAT, CDR2 FQNNGV. V lost 0 bases and J lost 2; bases outside the gene matches: 19. The CDR3, as DNA: TGTGCCAGCAGCTTAGATTCTAGTTGGCGAAGACAGGGACGCACCTACGAGCAGTACTTC. Protein product: CASSLDSSWRRQGRTYEQYF.

This clonotype has a handful of counts. V usage is TRBV7-2 and J usage is TRBJ2-1; D is possibly TRBD1 (5 bases). The CDR3 is 16 residues long. V was trimmed by 1 base and J by 2 bases, leaving 12 bases between them. Germline values: CDR1 SGHTA, CDR2 FQGNSA. Here the CDR3 reads CASSLVGVPPYNEQFF. The CDR3 DNA follows: TGTGCCAGCAGCTTAGTAGGGGTTCCGCCCTACAATGAGCAGTTCTTC.

The table lists this clonotype with a few counts. The J gene is TRBJ2-3, the V gene TRBV7-6, with unresolved D. CDR1 SGHVS and CDR2 FNYEAQ come from the germline V gene. With 4 bases removed from V and 0 bases from J, the gap between germline ends came to 2 bases. CDR3 length: 12 residues. CDR3 loop: CASSSSTDTQYF. In DNA, the CDR3 is TGTGCCAGCAGCTCAAGCACAGATACGCAGTATTTT.

The sample holds many counts of this clonotype. The V call is TRBV20-1, the J call TRBJ1-5; D unresolved. V dropped 5 bases and J dropped 3 bases, with 14 bases sitting between them. Looked up from germline, CDR1 is DFQATT and CDR2 is SNEGSKA (reference sequence). The CDR3 loop spans 14 amino acids. The CDR3 region is CSAEQERYNQPQHF. CDR3 DNA: TGCAGTGCTGAGCAGGAACGCTACAATCAGCCCCAGCATTTT.

This clonotype was observed at least ten times. This chain uses TRBV27 with TRBJ2-3, with TRBD2 identical over 7 bases. Per germline, CDR1 MNHEY and CDR2 SMNVEV (reference sequence). There are 17 residues in the CDR3. Losses at the gene ends were 6 bases for V and 3 bases for J; bases not matched to a gene: 15. CDR3 in amino acids: CASRPRRGGSETDTQYF. The DNA of the CDR3 is TGTGCCAGCAGACCCCGAAGGGGCGGGAGCGAGACAGATACGCAGTATTTT.

This clonotype showed up many times. The chain recombines TRBV29-1 with TRBJ2-5, with 9 positions matching TRBD1. Germline V gene data show CDR1 as SQVTM and CDR2 as ANQGSEA. Trimming took 2 bases from V and 4 from J; bases not matched to a gene: 5. The CDR3 contains 14 residues. In nucleotides, the CDR3 is TGCAGCGTTGAAAGGACAGGGGTAGCAGAGACCCAGTACTTC. It yields the protein CSVERTGVAETQYF.

V usage is TRBV11-2 and J usage is TRBJ2-7, with D unresolved. This CDR3 region has 11 residues. CDR1 and CDR2 (germline): SGHAT, FQNNGV. V lost 5 bases and J lost 4, with 6 bases in between. The CDR3 sequence: CASSTIYEQYF. The CDR3 region has the DNA TGTGCCAGCAGCACAATTTACGAGCAGTACTTC.

CDR3 amino acids: CSVVRPGGTDTQYF. DNA for the CDR3: TGCAGCGTTGTGCGGCCCGGCGGCACAGATACGCAGTATTTT. The chain recombines TRBV29-1 with TRBJ2-3; D gene uncertain. CDR3 size: 14 residues. Per germline, CDR1 SQVTM and CDR2 ANQGSEA. The germline V and J ends were trimmed by 4 bases and 1 base, with 12 bases remaining between them.

This clonotype was seen many times. The V call is TRBV20-1, the J call TRBJ2-7, with D uncertain. Germline-derived CDR1 and CDR2 are DFQATT and SNEGSKA (reference sequence). V lost 6 bases to trimming and J lost 0 bases, with 3 bases between them. The CDR3 is made up of 10 amino acids. The CDR3 region has the DNA TGCAGTGCCGGCTCCTACGAGCAGTACTTC. Its protein product is CSAGSYEQYF.

The table lists this clonotype with many counts. The DNA of the CDR3 is TGTGCCAGCAGTTACTCCCCCACCCTGGGGTTAACTGATCACACAGATACGCAGTATTTT. Protein: CASSYSPTLGLTDHTDTQYF. The chain carries TRBV6-6 and TRBJ2-3, with D hard to call. The CDR3 covers 20 residues. Germline loops: CDR1 MNHNY, CDR2 SVGAGI (reference sequence). The V and J ends lost 0 bases and 2 bases respectively, with 24 bases between them.

Many counts were recorded for this clonotype. The V call is TRBV3-1, the J call TRBJ2-1; 8 positions match TRBD2. The CDR3 runs to 13 residues. The V gene's germline CDR1 is LGHDT and CDR2 YNNKEL (reference sequence). V lost 1 base and J lost 8; bases outside the gene matches: 1. This chain's CDR3 is CASSQVGGDEQFF. CDR3 DNA: TGTGCCAGCAGCCAAGTCGGGGGGGATGAGCAGTTCTTC.

This clonotype appeared many times. J is TRBJ2-1 and V is TRBV19; no clear D gene. CDR1 LNHDA and CDR2 SQIVND come from the germline V gene (reference sequence). Trimming removed 1 base from V and 8 bases from J, with 6 bases in between. This CDR3 contains 12 residues. This CDR3 reads CASSIVRDEQFF. In nucleotides, the CDR3 is TGTGCCAGTAGTATAGTTAGGGATGAGCAGTTCTTC.

At least ten counts were recorded for this clonotype. The J gene is TRBJ2-7, the V gene TRBV29-1; 10 nucleotides agree with TRBD1. V was pared by 2 bases and J by 5 bases, with 6 bases of the junction left unmatched. Germline V gene data show CDR1 as SQVTM and CDR2 as ANQGSEA. The CDR3 sequence is 14 residues long. DNA of the CDR3: TGCAGCGTTGAACTCCCCGGGACAGGGGACGAGCAGTACTTC. Amino acids: CSVELPGTGDEQYF.

At least ten counts were recorded for this clonotype. The rearrangement links TRBV28 to TRBJ1-6; D remains ambiguous. CDR1 is MDHEN and CDR2 is SYDVKM in the germline V gene. The CDR3 runs to 14 residues. The V gene lost 9 bases and the J gene lost 7 bases, with 16 bases spanning the gap. The CDR3, as DNA: TGTGCCAGTGACACAGCGGTACCCAATTCACCCCTCCACTTT. It encodes CASDTAVPNSPLHF.

The CDR3 loop is CSASRPEMKQFF. CDR3 coding DNA: TGCAGTGCTAGTAGGCCAGAAATGAAGCAGTTCTTC. This chain joins TRBV20-1 and TRBJ2-1; D call uncertain. Trimming took 3 bases from V and 11 from J, leaving 14 bases between them. The CDR3 has 12 amino acids. Germline assignment: CDR1 DFQATT and CDR2 SNEGSKA (reference sequence).

This clonotype was picked up many times. The chain links TRBV4-1 to TRBJ2-5; 9 bases map to TRBD1. Losses at the gene ends were 5 bases for V and 3 bases for J; bases not matched to a gene: 4. CDR3 length: 14 amino acids. Germline V gene lookup returns CDR1 MGHRA and CDR2 YSYEKL. The CDR3 DNA follows: TGCGCCAGCAGCAGGGACAGGGAAGAAGAGACCCAGTACTTC. Residues: CASSRDREEETQYF.

The V gene is TRBV12-3 or TRBV12-4, the J gene TRBJ2-7; D may be TRBD2 (6 bases). The V and J ends lost 6 bases and 3 bases respectively, with 15 bases between them. The CDR3 is 14 residues long. CDR3 residues: CASSRGTGHYEQYF. In DNA form, the CDR3 reads TGTGCCAGCAGCCGAGGGACTGGGCACTACGAGCAGTACTTC.